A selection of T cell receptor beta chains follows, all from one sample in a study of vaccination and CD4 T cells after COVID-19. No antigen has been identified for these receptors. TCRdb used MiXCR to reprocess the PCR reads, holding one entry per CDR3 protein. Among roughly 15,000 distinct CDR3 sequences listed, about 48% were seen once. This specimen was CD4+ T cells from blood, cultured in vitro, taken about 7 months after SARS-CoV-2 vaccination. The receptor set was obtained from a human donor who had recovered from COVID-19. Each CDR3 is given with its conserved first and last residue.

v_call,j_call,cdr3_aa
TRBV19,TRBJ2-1,CASSRDRVDEQFF
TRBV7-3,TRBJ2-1,CASSFSGREYNEQFF
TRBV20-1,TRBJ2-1,CSARDPGRQGVEQFF
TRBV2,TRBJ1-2,CASSGENPYGYTF
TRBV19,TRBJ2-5,CASTRKWAAGYSQETQYF
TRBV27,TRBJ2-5,CASSSTSGRARETQYF
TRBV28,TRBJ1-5,CASSLAIWSNQPQHF
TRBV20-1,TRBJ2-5,CSARVGTLQETQYF
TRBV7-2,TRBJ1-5,CASSPVVGSNQPQHF
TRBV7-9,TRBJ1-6,CASSADSRNSPLHF
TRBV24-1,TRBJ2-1,CATSGPRLRGRDDEQFF
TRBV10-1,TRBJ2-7,CASSAPPAQGTYEQYF
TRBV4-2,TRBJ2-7,CASSQDRLFAGEGGWEQYF
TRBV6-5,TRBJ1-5,CASSSRGGTDSNQPQHF
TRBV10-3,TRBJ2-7,CAISDMNYEQYF
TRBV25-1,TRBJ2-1,CASSELGSGAWGEQFF
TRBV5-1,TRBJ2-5,CASRFGETQYF
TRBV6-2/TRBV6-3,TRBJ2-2,CASRVQGAYAGELFF
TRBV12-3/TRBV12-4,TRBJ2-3,CASSHNRREGKDTQYF
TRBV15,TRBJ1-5,CATSADLYQPQHF
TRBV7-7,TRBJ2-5,CASSPQLAQETQYF
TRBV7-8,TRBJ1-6,CASSLVASPLHF
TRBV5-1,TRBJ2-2,CASSVTNTGELFF
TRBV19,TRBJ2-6,CASSSGAGANVLTF
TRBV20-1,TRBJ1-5,CSARGRAGGARSNQPQHF
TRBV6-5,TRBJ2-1,CASSYYSGTNYNEQFF
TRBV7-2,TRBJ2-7,CASSLAWDQTYEQYF